Listed below are T cell receptor beta chains from one sample, sequenced in a study of cytomegalovirus exposure and HLA in healthy donors. Profiled with immunoSEQ multiplex PCR; TCRdb holds only in-frame clones, not every one. Here the sample spans some 170,000 clones, 86% being singletons. The source material was PBMCs. These receptors were collected from a man aged 25-40 years in good health and CMV-seropositive. CDR3s include the opening cysteine and the closing phenylalanine or tryptophan. Each record gives: D gene, V gene, clone size, J gene, CDR3 length, CDR3 DNA, CDR3 protein. D genes are given only for firm matches. Clone size, where shown, is once, few, many, or a class for clones that have expanded.

NA	TRBV9	NA	TRBJ2-1	13	TGTGCCAGCAGCGTAGGGGAGAGCAATGAGCAGTTCTTC	CASSVGESNEQFF
NA	TRBV4-3	NA	TRBJ1-6	16	TGCGCCAGCAGCCAAGACTGGCCAGCGTATAATTCACCCCTCCACTTT	CASSQDWPAYNSPLHF
TRBD1	TRBV19	NA	TRBJ1-2	13	TGTGCCAGTAGTATAGCCCCGGGACAGGCGAGCGCCTTC	CASSIAPGQASAF
NA	TRBV18	NA	TRBJ2-7	13	TGTGCCAGCTCACCACAGCTTGACTACGAGCAGTACTTC	CASSPQLDYEQYF
NA	TRBV6-4	NA	TRBJ1-2	15	TGTGCCAGCAGTGACTCCTATGGGACCAACTATGGCTACACCTTC	CASSDSYGTNYGYTF
NA	TRBV18	NA	TRBJ1-1	14	TGTGCCAGCTCACCGTCGGCGGCGAACACTGAAGCTTTCTTT	CASSPSAANTEAFF
NA	TRBV7-3	NA	TRBJ2-7	15	TGTGCCAGCAGCTTAGCGGGTCTCCCGGGCAACGAGCAGTACTTC	CASSLAGLPGNEQYF
NA	TRBV11-1	few	TRBJ1-1	15	TGTGCCAGCAGCTTATTAAGGGAAATGAACACTGAAGCTTTCTTT	CASSLLREMNTEAFF
NA	TRBV7-9	NA	TRBJ1-4	13	TGTGCCAGCAGCTTAGATGAGGGAGAAAAACTGTTTTTT	CASSLDEGEKLFF
NA	TRBV6-5	NA	TRBJ2-1	13	TGTGCCAGCAGTCTGATCGGAGGGAGTGAGCAGTTCTTC	CASSLIGGSEQFF
NA	TRBV4-1	NA	TRBJ2-6	19	TGCGCCAGCAGCCAGTTAGGACGGTCGGTTGGCTCTGGGGCCAACGTCCTGACTTTC	CASSQLGRSVGSGANVLTF
NA	TRBV27	NA	TRBJ2-3	11	TGTGCCAGCAGGAAGGTAGATACGCAGTATTTT	CASRKVDTQYF
NA	TRBV7-3	once	TRBJ2-6	16	TGTGCCAGCAGCTCGGGGTCCACATCTGGGGCCAACGTCCTGACTTTC	CASSSGSTSGANVLTF
TRBD1	TRBV7-3	NA	TRBJ2-7	13	TGTGCCAGCAGCTTGATTGCAGGGGGCGAGCAGTACTTC	CASSLIAGGEQYF
TRBD2	TRBV11-2	NA	TRBJ2-1	17	TGTGCCAGCAGCCCCCTCCGGACTAGCGGCGGGCACAATGAGCAGTTCTTC	CASSPLRTSGGHNEQFF
NA	TRBV5-6	NA	TRBJ1-5	13	TGTGCCAGCAGCTTCGGTGGGAATCAGCCCCAGCATTTT	CASSFGGNQPQHF
NA	TRBV6-5	NA	TRBJ1-5	13	TGTGCCAGCAGACACCAGGTGAACCAGCCCCAGCATTTT	CASRHQVNQPQHF
NA	TRBV14	NA	TRBJ1-2	13	TGTGCCAGCAGCCAAGATTACAACTATGGCTACACCTTC	CASSQDYNYGYTF
TRBD1	TRBV29-1	NA	TRBJ2-2	16	TGCAGCGCCCACGAACCATGGGGACAGAGCACCGGGGAGCTGTTTTTT	CSAHEPWGQSTGELFF
NA	TRBV29-1	NA	TRBJ2-1	12	TGCAGCGTTAGCCGGGCTGTTCCTGAACAGTTCTTC	CSVSRAVPEQFF
NA	TRBV29-1	NA	TRBJ2-5	13	TGCAGCGTTGGGGCGGCGAGGCAAGAGACCCAGTACTTC	CSVGAARQETQYF
NA	TRBV4-1	NA	TRBJ2-1	14	TGCGCCAGCAGCCTAGCGGAGGGGGACAATGAGCAGTTCTTC	CASSLAEGDNEQFF
NA	TRBV30	NA	TRBJ1-1	14	TGTGCCTGGAGTCACCGGTCCTCGGACACTGAAGCTTTCTTT	CAWSHRSSDTEAFF
NA	TRBV7-3	NA	TRBJ2-7	13	TGTGCCGCCCGCTCCAGATCCTCCTACGAGCAGTACTTC	CAARSRSSYEQYF
TRBD2	TRBV29-1	NA	TRBJ2-3	14	TGCAGCGTTGAAGATCGGGGGGGCACAGATACGCAGTATTTT	CSVEDRGGTDTQYF
NA	TRBV7-2	NA	TRBJ2-5	14	TGTGCCAGCAGCTTAGCGGGGCAGAAAGAGACCCAGTACTTC	CASSLAGQKETQYF
NA	TRBV2	few	TRBJ2-4	17	TGTGCCAGCAGCGCCACTATAGTGGGGGTAGCCAAAAACATTCAGTACTTC	CASSATIVGVAKNIQYF
NA	TRBV2	NA	TRBJ2-7	14	TGTGCCAGCAGGGAGGATAGGGGGTTCTACGAGCAGTACTTC	CASREDRGFYEQYF
TRBD1	TRBV7-2	NA	TRBJ1-1	15	TGTGCCAGCAGCTTAGGGGACAGGGTGGGGACTGAAGCTTTCTTT	CASSLGDRVGTEAFF
TRBD1	TRBV6-1	NA	TRBJ1-1	14	TGTGCCAGCAGTGCAAAGACAGGGGGCATTGAAGCTTTCTTT	CASSAKTGGIEAFF
NA	TRBV18	NA	TRBJ1-5	13	TGTGCCAGCTCAAGGGTGGAAAATCAGCCCCAGCATTTT	CASSRVENQPQHF
NA	TRBV28	NA	TRBJ2-5	15	TGTGCCAGCAGTTTATCCGGGAACACGGGAGAGACCCAGTACTTC	CASSLSGNTGETQYF
NA	TRBV5-6	NA	TRBJ2-1	16	TGTGCCAGCAGCCCCCTTCAAGGGTCGCCCTACAATGAGCAGTTCTTC	CASSPLQGSPYNEQFF
NA	TRBV25-1	NA	TRBJ1-1	14	TGTGCCAGCAGTGACCTTAGCGGGACGGCTGAAGCTTTCTTT	CASSDLSGTAEAFF
NA	TRBV5-1	NA	TRBJ2-7	15	TGCGCCAGCAGCTTGGAGGCTAGCATCTTGGGGGAGCAGTACTTC	CASSLEASILGEQYF
NA	TRBV20-1	NA	TRBJ2-7	11	TGCAGAACGGACAGCCCCTACGAGCAGTACTTC	CRTDSPYEQYF
TRBD1	TRBV4-1	NA	TRBJ1-1	18	TGCGCCAGCAGCCAAGAGGGGACAGGGGTCGGAAGGAACACTGAAGCTTTCTTT	CASSQEGTGVGRNTEAFF
NA	TRBV11-3	NA	TRBJ2-1	13	TGTGCCAGCAGCTCGCTAACCTACAATGAGCAGTTCTTC	CASSSLTYNEQFF